Shown below are 25 T cell receptor beta chains from a single sample sequenced in a study of blood T cells in healthy people across ages. A second PCR of 7 to 11 cycles used a sample-barcoded 5' primer and a J-beta primer mix. TCRdb used MiXCR to reprocess the 5' RACE reads, holding one entry per CDR3 protein. The sample shows roughly 1,100,000 distinct CDR3 sequences, roughly 24% of them seen only once. The data were also submitted as part of a second study, on T cells of mothers and their children.

Specimen: blood. The receptors stem from a girl aged 2 to 10 in good health.

This clonotype appeared many times. This rearrangement joins TRBV3-1 to TRBJ2-1; D unresolved. CDR3 size: 11 residues. Per the germline V gene, CDR1 is LGHDT and CDR2 is YNNKEL (reference sequence). V lost 1 base and J lost 9, with 4 bases in between. The CDR3 region has the DNA TGTGCCAGCAGCCAAGGCGGTGAGCAGTTCTTC. Translated: CASSQGGEQFF.

This clonotype was observed a few times. The V and J genes are TRBV7-2 and TRBJ2-5, with D possibly matching TRBD1 (6 bases). The V end lost 5 bases, the J end lost 4 bases, and 17 bases lay between the germline ends. CDR3 size: 15 residues. Germline V lookup: CDR1 SGHTA, CDR2 FQGNSA. CDR3 sequence reads: CASSRGGRGSETQYF. The CDR3 nucleotides are TGTGCCAGCAGCCGCGGAGGCAGGGGTTCAGAGACCCAGTACTTC.

This clonotype was detected a few times. The J gene is TRBJ1-5, the V gene TRBV7-2; D is possibly TRBD1 (5 bases). Trimming took off 1 base at V and 3 bases at J, with 10 bases between the two ends. The CDR3 consists of 15 residues. Germline V CDR1 and CDR2: SGHTA, FQGNSA. This CDR3 is CASSLGGSLNQPQHF. DNA for the CDR3: TGTGCCAGCAGCTTAGGGGGCAGCCTCAATCAGCCCCAGCATTTT.

This rearrangement joins TRBV29-1 to TRBJ1-2; D might be TRBD1 (5 bases). V was clipped by 8 bases and J by 2 bases, with 18 bases between them. The CDR3 runs to 14 residues. CDR1 is SQVTM, CDR2 ANQGSEA, per germline. DNA for the CDR3: TGCAGCCTCTACTTACCGGACAAGAACTATGGCTACACCTTC. It codes for CSLYLPDKNYGYTF.

This rearrangement joins TRBV4-1 to TRBJ2-5; TRBD2 agrees at 9 bases. J gave up 13 bases and V 2 bases, and 14 bases lay outside the gene matches. In germline, CDR1 is MGHRA, CDR2 YSYEKL. The CDR3 sequence is 15 residues long. This CDR3 reads CASSQLGTSPGILYF. The CDR3 DNA reads as TGCGCCAGCAGCCAACTAGGGACTAGCCCAGGGATACTGTACTTC.

A few counts support this clonotype. CDR3 sequence reads: CASSFYGSGEKLFF. In nucleotides, the CDR3 is TGTGCCAGCAGTTTTTATGGGAGTGGTGAAAAACTGTTTTTT. The rearrangement links TRBV28 to TRBJ1-4; D is uncertain. CDR3 length: 14 residues. With 3 bases removed from V and 7 bases from J, the gap between germline ends came to 12 bases. CDR1 is MDHEN and CDR2 is SYDVKM in the germline V gene.

The chain has TRBV27 and TRBJ1-2; D not certain. The CDR3 has 14 residues. Germline loops: CDR1 MNHEY, CDR2 SMNVEV (reference sequence). V was shortened by 4 bases and J by 4 bases, with 13 bases between the two germline ends. Here the CDR3 DNA reads TGTGCCAGCAGTTCCGACGACGGACTCTATGGCTACACCTTC. It is translated as CASSSDDGLYGYTF.

The chain couples TRBV11-1 to TRBJ2-1; D is perhaps TRBD2 (5 bases). V lost 5 bases and J lost 8, with 19 bases in between. Germline assignment: CDR1 SGHAT and CDR2 FQDESV (reference sequence). The CDR3 length is 15 residues. The chain's CDR3 is CASSRFWASGDEQFF. The CDR3 bases are TGTGCCAGCAGCCGTTTTTGGGCGAGCGGAGATGAGCAGTTCTTC.

The genes are TRBV7-6 and TRBJ2-1; D is possibly TRBD2 (5 bases). Germline V CDR1 and CDR2: SGHVS, FNYEAQ. CDR3 length: 14 amino acids. V was pared by 5 bases and J by 8 bases, with 16 bases between. The CDR3 nucleotides are TGTGCCAGCAGCCTCACGGGCGGAGCGGATGAGCAGTTCTTC. Protein sequence: CASSLTGGADEQFF.

The V gene is TRBV10-3, the J gene TRBJ2-1, with D possibly matching TRBD1 (6 bases). Trimming left V 10 bases short and J 7 bases short, with 17 bases between. Germline V gene data show CDR1 as ENHRY and CDR2 as SYGVKD. This CDR3 region has 13 residues. CDR3 loop: CATKGESGNEQFF. CDR3 nucleotides: TGTGCCACCAAGGGGGAATCGGGAAATGAGCAGTTCTTC.

The genes are TRBV20-1 and TRBJ1-2, with unresolved D. Germline V gene data show CDR1 as DFQATT and CDR2 as SNEGSKA (reference sequence). The CDR3 runs to 13 residues. V was shortened by 3 bases and J by 3 bases, with 11 bases between the two germline ends. CDR3: CSARLGGDYGYTF. DNA for the CDR3: TGCAGTGCTAGGCTAGGAGGCGACTATGGCTACACCTTC.

This clonotype was seen only a few times. J is TRBJ2-3 and V is TRBV28, with D perhaps TRBD2 (6 bases). CDR3 length: 19 amino acids. The V end lost 7 bases, the J end lost 0 bases, and 26 bases lay between the germline ends. Germline V CDR1 and CDR2: MDHEN, SYDVKM. CDR3 coding DNA: TGTGCCAGCAACGAACTACTCGGGGACTCCGTACTTAGCACAGATACGCAGTATTTT. Residues: CASNELLGDSVLSTDTQYF.

This rearrangement joins TRBV7-8 to TRBJ2-7; the match to TRBD2 covers 7 bases. This CDR3 contains 14 residues. V shed 5 bases and J 3 bases; nucleotides not matched to a gene: 7. The germline V gene encodes CDR1 SGHVS and CDR2 FQNEAQ. The CDR3: CASSRKGGIYEQYF. Written as DNA, the CDR3 is TGTGCCAGCAGCCGCAAGGGAGGGATCTACGAGCAGTACTTC.

The chain combines TRBV10-3 with TRBJ2-1; 11 bases are shared with TRBD1. The CDR3 totals 13 residues. With 10 bases clipped from V and 3 bases from J, the junction kept 2 bases outside the gene matches. Looked up from germline, CDR1 is ENHRY and CDR2 is SYGVKD. The CDR3 region has the DNA TGTGCCACGGGACAGGGGGACTACAATGAGCAGTTCTTC. Translating it yields CATGQGDYNEQFF.

This clonotype was counted only a few times. Here the CDR3 DNA reads TGTGCCAGCAGTCCGCGTGGGGAGGCCCAGTACTTC. It yields the protein CASSPRGEAQYF. The rearrangement links TRBV25-1 to TRBJ2-5, with TRBD2 as a possible D gene (6 bases). Germline CDR1 reads MGHDK; CDR2 reads SYGVNS. The CDR3 totals 12 residues. V lost 5 bases, J lost 9 bases, and 13 bases lay in between.

This chain joins TRBV29-1 and TRBJ2-1; 7 bases align to TRBD1. Losses at the gene ends were 2 bases for V and 2 bases for J; bases not matched to a gene: 3. The CDR3 sequence is 14 residues long. The germline V gene has CDR1 SQVTM and CDR2 ANQGSEA. The CDR3 DNA is TGCAGCGTTGAAAGTGACAGGGCCTACAATGAGCAGTTCTTC. Residues: CSVESDRAYNEQFF.

V is TRBV10-3 and J is TRBJ1-4; D might be TRBD1 (5 bases). Germline V gene sequence: CDR1 ENHRY, CDR2 SYGVKD. The CDR3 consists of 17 residues. Trimming stripped 0 bases from V and 0 bases from J, with 11 bases between. The CDR3 is CAISESGAVATNEKLFF. DNA for the CDR3: TGTGCCATCAGTGAGTCAGGGGCCGTAGCAACTAATGAAAAACTGTTTTTT.

This chain links TRBV2 with TRBJ2-1, with D perhaps assigned TRBD1 or TRBD2 (5 bases each). Germline V lookup: CDR1 SNHLY, CDR2 FYNNEI. V lost 7 bases to trimming and J lost 0 bases, with 16 bases between them. This CDR3 has 16 amino acids. The CDR3 reads CASKRYGASSYNEQFF. In nucleotides, the CDR3 is TGTGCCAGCAAGAGGTACGGGGCCAGCTCCTACAATGAGCAGTTCTTC.

V gene TRBV29-1 combines with J gene TRBJ1-3; D not resolved. Germline assignment: CDR1 SQVTM and CDR2 ANQGSEA. The CDR3 spans 14 residues. V was shortened by 5 bases and J by 0 bases, with 11 bases between the two germline ends. CDR3 loop: CSVNSLLSGNTIYF. CDR3 nucleotide sequence: TGCAGCGTTAACAGCTTACTCTCTGGAAACACCATATATTTT.

A few counts support this clonotype. The CDR3 loop reads CASSLRQGESPLHF. The CDR3 DNA reads TGTGCCAGCAGCTTACGGCAGGGAGAATCACCCCTCCACTTT. This sequence joins TRBV7-2 and TRBJ1-6, with a tentative D call TRBD1 (5 bases). Trimming removed 2 bases at V and 10 bases at J, with 12 bases between. CDR3 size: 14 residues. Germline-derived CDR1 and CDR2 are SGHTA and FQGNSA.

A few counts support this clonotype. The CDR3 bases are TGCGCCAGCAGCCAAGGGTTGAAGGCGGGAGAGTACTACAATGAGCAGTTCTTC. Translating it yields CASSQGLKAGEYYNEQFF. V is TRBV4-1 and J is TRBJ2-1, with TRBD2 matching over 7 bases. The germline V gene has CDR1 MGHRA and CDR2 YSYEKL. J was trimmed by 3 bases and V by 1 base; bases with no gene match: 12. The length of the CDR3 is 18 residues.

This clonotype was observed a few times. The chain recombines TRBV20-1 with TRBJ2-7; D is uncertain. V lost 0 bases to trimming and J lost 3 bases, with 15 bases between them. CDR1 is DFQATT and CDR2 is SNEGSKA in the germline V gene (reference sequence). There are 15 residues in the CDR3. This CDR3 is CSARDRTIWLYEQYF. DNA for the CDR3: TGCAGTGCTAGAGATCGTACTATCTGGCTCTACGAGCAGTACTTC.

The chain links TRBV11-2 to TRBJ2-5; 9 nucleotides agree with TRBD2. The CDR3 runs 15 residues. From germline, CDR1 is SGHAT and CDR2 FQNNGV. The ends lost 6 bases at V and 1 base at J; junction bases unmatched: 6. As DNA, the CDR3 is TGTGCCAGCAGTGCTCTAGCGGGGTCCCAAGAGACCCAGTACTTC. Protein: CASSALAGSQETQYF.

The chain combines TRBV6-5 with TRBJ1-1; D is undetermined. This CDR3 has 12 residues. The germline CDR1 and CDR2 sequences are MNHEY and SVGAGI. Trimming left V 6 bases short and J 3 bases short, with 8 bases between. CDR3 protein: CASRTVDTEAFF. Written as DNA, the CDR3 is TGTGCCAGCAGAACTGTGGACACTGAAGCTTTCTTT.

The sample holds a few counts of this clonotype. V usage is TRBV12-5 and J usage is TRBJ1-5; no definite D call. Per germline, CDR1 LGHNT and CDR2 FRNRAP. Trimming removed 2 bases at V and 4 bases at J, with 9 bases between. The CDR3 loop spans 14 amino acids. The CDR3 region is CASGLTLQNQPQHF. CDR3 DNA sequence: TGTGCTAGTGGTTTGACACTTCAAAATCAGCCCCAGCATTTT.